This TCR beta chain was sequenced in a study of memory CD4+ T cells and cytomegalovirus serostatus. The sort gate was single viable CD3+CD4+CD8-CD45RO+ cells for memory CD4+ T cells. V was cut by 6 bases and J by 2 bases, with 15 bases left in between. This CDR3 is built from 15 residues. Germline CDR1 reads SGDLS; CDR2 reads YYNGEE. Measured with immunoSEQ multiplex PCR; TCRdb has only the in-frame clones, and not every one. Among 50,000 or so clones, about 74% were seen once, and the ten largest hold 1.2%. The sample consisted of memory CD4+ T cells from blood. The V and J genes are TRBV9 and TRBJ2-1, with D unresolved. The receptor was derived from an adult in good health and CMV-seropositive. CDR3: CASTLGPTPYNEQFF. The CDR3 DNA is TGTGCCAGCACCTTGGGCCCTACCCCCTACAATGAGCAGTTCTTC.